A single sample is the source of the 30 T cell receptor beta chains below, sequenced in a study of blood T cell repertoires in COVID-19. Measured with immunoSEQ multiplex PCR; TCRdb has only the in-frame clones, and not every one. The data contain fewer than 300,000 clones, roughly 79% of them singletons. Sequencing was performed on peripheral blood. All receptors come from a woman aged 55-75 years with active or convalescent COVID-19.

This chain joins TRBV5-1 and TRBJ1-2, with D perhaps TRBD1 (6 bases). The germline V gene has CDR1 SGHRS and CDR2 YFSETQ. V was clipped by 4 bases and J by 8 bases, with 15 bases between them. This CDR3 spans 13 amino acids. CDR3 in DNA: TGCGCCAGCAGCAATCAGGGGAGGGAAGGCTACACCTTC. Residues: CASSNQGREGYTF.

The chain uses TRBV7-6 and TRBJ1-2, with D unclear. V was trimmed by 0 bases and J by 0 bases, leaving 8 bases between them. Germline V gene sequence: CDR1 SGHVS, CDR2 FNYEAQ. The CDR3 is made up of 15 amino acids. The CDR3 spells CASSLAPSANYGYTF. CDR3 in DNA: TGTGCCAGCAGCTTAGCGCCTTCGGCTAACTATGGCTACACCTTC.

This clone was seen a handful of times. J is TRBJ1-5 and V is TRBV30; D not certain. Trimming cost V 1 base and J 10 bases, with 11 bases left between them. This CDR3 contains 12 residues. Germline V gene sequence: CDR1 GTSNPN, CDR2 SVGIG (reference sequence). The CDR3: CAWSEVKSPQHF. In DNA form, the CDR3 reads TGTGCCTGGAGTGAAGTCAAAAGCCCCCAGCATTTT.

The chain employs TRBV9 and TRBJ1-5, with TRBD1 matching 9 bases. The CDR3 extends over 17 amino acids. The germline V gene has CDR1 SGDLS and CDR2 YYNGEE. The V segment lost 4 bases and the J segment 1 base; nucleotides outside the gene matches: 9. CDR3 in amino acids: CASSRDRAKRSNQPQHF. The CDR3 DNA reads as TGTGCCAGCAGCCGGGACAGGGCCAAGAGAAGCAATCAGCCCCAGCATTTT.

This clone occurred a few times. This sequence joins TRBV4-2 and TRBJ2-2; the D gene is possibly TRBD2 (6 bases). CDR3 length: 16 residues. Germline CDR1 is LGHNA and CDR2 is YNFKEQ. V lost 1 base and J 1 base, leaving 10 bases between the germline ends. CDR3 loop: CASSQVVGGNTGELFF. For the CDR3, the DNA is TGTGCCAGCAGCCAAGTCGTCGGGGGGAACACCGGGGAGCTGTTTTTT.

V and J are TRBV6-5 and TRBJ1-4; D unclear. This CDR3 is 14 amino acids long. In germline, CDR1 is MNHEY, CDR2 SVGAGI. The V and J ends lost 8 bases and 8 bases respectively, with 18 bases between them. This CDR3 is CASEGPGGWEKLFF. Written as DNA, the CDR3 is TGTGCCAGCGAAGGGCCAGGAGGCTGGGAAAAACTGTTTTTT.

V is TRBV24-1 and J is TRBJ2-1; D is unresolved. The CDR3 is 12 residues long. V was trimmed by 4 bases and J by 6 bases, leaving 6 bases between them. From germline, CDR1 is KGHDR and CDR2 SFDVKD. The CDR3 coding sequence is TGTGCCACCAGTGAAGAGAGCAATGAGCAGTTCTTC. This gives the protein CATSEESNEQFF.

The CDR3 sequence: CASSPGGGLDTIYF. CDR3 coding DNA: TGTGCCAGCTCACCAGGAGGGGGCCTGGACACCATATATTTT. The V and J genes are TRBV18 and TRBJ1-3; the match to TRBD1 covers 7 bases. V dropped 2 bases and J dropped 8; count of bases not matched to a gene: 6. In germline, CDR1 is KGHSH, CDR2 LQKENI. This CDR3 spans 14 amino acids. Full variable domain (remainder filled in from reference TRBV18 and TRBJ1-3): NAGVMQNPRHLVRRRGQEARLRCSPMKGHSHVYWYRQLPEEGLKFMVYLQKENIIDESGMPKERFSAEFPKEGPSILRIQQVVRGDSAAYFCASSPGGGLDTIYFGEGSWLTVV.

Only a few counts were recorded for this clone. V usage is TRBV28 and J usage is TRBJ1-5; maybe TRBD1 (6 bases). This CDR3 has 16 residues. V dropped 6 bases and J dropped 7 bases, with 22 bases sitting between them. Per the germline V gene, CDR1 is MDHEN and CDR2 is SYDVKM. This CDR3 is CASSYPRATRGQPQHF. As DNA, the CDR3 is TGTGCCAGCAGCTATCCCCGGGCTACAAGGGGGCAGCCCCAGCATTTT.

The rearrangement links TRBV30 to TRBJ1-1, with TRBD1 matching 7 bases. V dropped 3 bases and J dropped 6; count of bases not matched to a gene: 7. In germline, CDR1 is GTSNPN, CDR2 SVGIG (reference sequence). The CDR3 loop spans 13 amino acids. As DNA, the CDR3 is TGTGCCTGGAGCCTCGGAGGGGGCTCTGAAGCTTTCTTT. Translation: CAWSLGGGSEAFF.

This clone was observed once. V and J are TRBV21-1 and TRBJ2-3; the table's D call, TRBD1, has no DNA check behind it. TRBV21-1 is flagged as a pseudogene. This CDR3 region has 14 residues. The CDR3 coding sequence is TGTGCCAGCAGCCCCTCCCAGGGTACAGATACGCAGTATTTT. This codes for CASSPSQGTDTQYF.

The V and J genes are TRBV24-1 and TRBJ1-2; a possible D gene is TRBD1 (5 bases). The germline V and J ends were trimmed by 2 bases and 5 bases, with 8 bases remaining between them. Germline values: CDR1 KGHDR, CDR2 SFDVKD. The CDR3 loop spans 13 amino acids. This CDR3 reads CATSDYTGYGYTF. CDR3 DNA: TGTGCCACCAGTGATTACACAGGTTATGGCTACACCTTC.

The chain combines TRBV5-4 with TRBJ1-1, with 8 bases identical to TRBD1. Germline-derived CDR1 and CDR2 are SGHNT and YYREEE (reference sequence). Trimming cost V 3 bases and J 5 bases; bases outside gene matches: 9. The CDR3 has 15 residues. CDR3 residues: CASSSGADRGTEAFF. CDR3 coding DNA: TGTGCCAGCAGCTCGGGGGCTGACAGGGGAACTGAAGCTTTCTTT.

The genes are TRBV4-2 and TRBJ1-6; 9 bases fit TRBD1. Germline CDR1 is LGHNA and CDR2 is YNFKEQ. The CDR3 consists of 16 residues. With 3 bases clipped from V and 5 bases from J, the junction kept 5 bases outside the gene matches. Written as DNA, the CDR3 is TGTGCCAGCAGCCAGGAACAGGGGGCGGATAATTCACCCCTCCACTTT. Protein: CASSQEQGADNSPLHF.

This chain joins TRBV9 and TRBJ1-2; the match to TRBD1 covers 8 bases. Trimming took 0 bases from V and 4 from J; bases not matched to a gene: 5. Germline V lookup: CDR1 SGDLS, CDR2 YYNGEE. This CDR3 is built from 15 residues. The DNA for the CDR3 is TGTGCCAGCAGCGTAGAGACAGGGGACTTCTATGGCTACACCTTC. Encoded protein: CASSVETGDFYGYTF.

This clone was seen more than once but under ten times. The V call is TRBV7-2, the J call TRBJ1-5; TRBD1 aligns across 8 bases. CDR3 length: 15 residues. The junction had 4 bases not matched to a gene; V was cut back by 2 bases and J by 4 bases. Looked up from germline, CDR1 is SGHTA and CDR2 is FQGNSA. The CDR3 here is CASSLIGQGNQPQHF. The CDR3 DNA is TGTGCCAGCAGCTTAATCGGACAGGGAAATCAGCCCCAGCATTTT.

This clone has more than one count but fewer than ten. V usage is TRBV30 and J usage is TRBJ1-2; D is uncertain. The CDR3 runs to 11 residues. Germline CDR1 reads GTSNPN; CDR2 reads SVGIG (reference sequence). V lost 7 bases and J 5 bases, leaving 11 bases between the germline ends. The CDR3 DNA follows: TGTGCCTCCAGGTGGGAGTATGGCTACACCTTC. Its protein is CASRWEYGYTF.

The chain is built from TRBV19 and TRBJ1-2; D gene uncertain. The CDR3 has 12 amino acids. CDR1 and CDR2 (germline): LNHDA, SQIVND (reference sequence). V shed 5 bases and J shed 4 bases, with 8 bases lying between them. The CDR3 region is CASSVQTYGYTF. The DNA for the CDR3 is TGTGCCAGTAGTGTACAGACCTATGGCTACACCTTC.

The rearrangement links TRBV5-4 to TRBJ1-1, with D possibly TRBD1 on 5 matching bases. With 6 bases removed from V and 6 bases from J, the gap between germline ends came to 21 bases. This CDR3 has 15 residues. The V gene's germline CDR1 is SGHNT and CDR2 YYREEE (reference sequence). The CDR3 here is CASTSRMGPVAEAFF. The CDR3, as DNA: TGTGCCAGCACCTCCCGCATGGGGCCGGTGGCTGAAGCTTTCTTT.

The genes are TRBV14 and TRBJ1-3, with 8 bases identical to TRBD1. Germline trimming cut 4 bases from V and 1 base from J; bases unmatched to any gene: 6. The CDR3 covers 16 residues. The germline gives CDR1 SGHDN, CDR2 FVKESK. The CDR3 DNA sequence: TGTGCCAGCAGCCGGCTTCAGGGGGCATCTGGAAACACCATATATTTT. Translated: CASSRLQGASGNTIYF.

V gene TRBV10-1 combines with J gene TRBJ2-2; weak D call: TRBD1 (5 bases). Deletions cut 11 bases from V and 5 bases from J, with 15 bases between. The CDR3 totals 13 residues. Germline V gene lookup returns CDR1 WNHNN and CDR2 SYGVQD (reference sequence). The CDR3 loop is CAGPVGETGELFF. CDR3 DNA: TGCGCCGGCCCGGTAGGGGAAACCGGGGAGCTGTTTTTT.

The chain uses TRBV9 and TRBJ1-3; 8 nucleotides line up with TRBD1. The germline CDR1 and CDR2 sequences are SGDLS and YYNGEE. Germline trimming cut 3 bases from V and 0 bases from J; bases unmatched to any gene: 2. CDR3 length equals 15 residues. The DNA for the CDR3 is TGTGCCAGCAGCGACGGACAGGGCTCTGGAAACACCATATATTTT. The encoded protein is CASSDGQGSGNTIYF.

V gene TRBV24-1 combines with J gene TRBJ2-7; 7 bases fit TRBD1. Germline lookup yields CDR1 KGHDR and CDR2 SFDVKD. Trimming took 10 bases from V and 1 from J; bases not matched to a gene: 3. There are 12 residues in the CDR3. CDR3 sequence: CATRQGSYEQYF. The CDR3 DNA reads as TGTGCCACGAGACAGGGATCCTACGAGCAGTACTTC.

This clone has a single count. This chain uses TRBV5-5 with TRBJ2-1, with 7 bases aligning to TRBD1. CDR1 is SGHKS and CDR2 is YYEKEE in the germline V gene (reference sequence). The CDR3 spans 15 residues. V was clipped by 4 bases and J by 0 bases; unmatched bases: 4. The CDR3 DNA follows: TGTGCCAGCAGCAAACCAGGGGGCTCCTACAATGAGCAGTTCTTC. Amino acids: CASSKPGGSYNEQFF.

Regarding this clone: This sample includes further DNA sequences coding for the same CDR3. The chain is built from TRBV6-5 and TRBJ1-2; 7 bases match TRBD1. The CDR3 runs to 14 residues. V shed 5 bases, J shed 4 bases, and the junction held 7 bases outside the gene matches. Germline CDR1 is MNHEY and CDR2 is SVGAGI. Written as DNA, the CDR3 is TGTGCCAGCAGTCTCGGACAGGCCCCCTATGGCTACACCTTC. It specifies CASSLGQAPYGYTF.

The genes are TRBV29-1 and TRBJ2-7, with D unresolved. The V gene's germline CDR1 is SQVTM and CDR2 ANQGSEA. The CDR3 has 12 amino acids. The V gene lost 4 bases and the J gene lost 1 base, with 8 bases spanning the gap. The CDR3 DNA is TGCAGCGTTGTGACACCTTCCTACGAGCAGTACTTC. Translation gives CSVVTPSYEQYF.

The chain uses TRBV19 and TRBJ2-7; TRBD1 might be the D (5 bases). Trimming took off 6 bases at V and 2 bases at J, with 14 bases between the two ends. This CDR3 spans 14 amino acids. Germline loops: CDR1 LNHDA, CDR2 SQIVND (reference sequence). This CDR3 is CASRTDFSTYEQYF. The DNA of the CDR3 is TGTGCCAGTAGGACAGATTTTTCGACCTACGAGCAGTACTTC.

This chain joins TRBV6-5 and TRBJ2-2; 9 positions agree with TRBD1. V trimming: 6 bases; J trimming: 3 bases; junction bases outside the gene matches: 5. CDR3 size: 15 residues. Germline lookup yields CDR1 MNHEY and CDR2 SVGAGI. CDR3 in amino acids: CASRVRQGDTGELFF. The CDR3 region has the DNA TGTGCCAGCAGAGTCAGACAGGGGGACACCGGGGAGCTGTTTTTT.

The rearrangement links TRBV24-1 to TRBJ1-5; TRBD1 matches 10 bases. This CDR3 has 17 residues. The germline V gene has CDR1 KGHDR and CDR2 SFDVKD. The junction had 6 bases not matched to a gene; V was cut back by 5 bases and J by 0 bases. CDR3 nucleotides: TGTGCCACCAGTGGCCGGGACAGGGGACTTAGCAATCAGCCCCAGCATTTT. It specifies CATSGRDRGLSNQPQHF.

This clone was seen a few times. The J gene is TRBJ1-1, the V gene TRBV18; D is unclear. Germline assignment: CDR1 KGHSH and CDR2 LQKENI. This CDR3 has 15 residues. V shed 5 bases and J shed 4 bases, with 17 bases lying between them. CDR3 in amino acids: CASSSRTLRPTEAFF. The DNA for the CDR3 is TGTGCCAGCTCATCTAGAACCCTTCGACCCACTGAAGCTTTCTTT.